These T cell receptor beta chains were read from a single sample in a study of T cells in narcolepsy. The assay was immunoSEQ multiplex PCR, and TCRdb's table has in-frame clones only and misses some. In the table there are approximately 2,600 clones, around a quarter of which are singletons. For these TCRs, the target antigens are not known. Material for sequencing was cultured CD4+ T cells from cerebrospinal fluid. These receptors were collected from a human donor with narcolepsy. Each CDR3 is given with its conserved first and last residue. The order of the fields is J gene, clone size, D gene, V gene, CDR3 protein, CDR3 DNA. A D gene is named only where the DNA matches it firmly. A clone size is listed for some rows: how often the clone was seen (once, few, many), or a class if it is expanded.

>TRBJ2-5|medium-sized|TRBD2|TRBV28
CASSLWGGRALETQYF
TGTGCCAGCAGTTTATGGGGCGGGAGGGCCCTGGAGACCCAGTACTTC
>TRBJ1-2|NA|NA|TRBV7-2
CASSQDWMAGSYYGYTF
TGTGCCAGCAGCCAAGATTGGATGGCAGGGTCCTACTATGGCTACACCTTC
>TRBJ1-2|few|NA|TRBV9
CASCVGGAGGYGYTF
TGTGCCAGCTGCGTTGGGGGAGCCGGGGGATATGGCTACACCTTC
>TRBJ2-5|NA|NA|TRBV2
CASSPGISGETQYF
TGTGCCAGCAGTCCCGGGATCTCTGGAGAGACCCAGTACTTC
>TRBJ1-2|NA|NA|TRBV7-8
CASSLRGNYGYTF
TGTGCCAGCAGCTTAAGGGGGAACTATGGCTACACCTTC
>TRBJ2-1|once|TRBD1|TRBV27
CASTSAGGPLVTNEQFF
TGTGCCAGCACCTCAGCAGGGGGACCGCTAGTTACGAATGAGCAGTTCTTC
>TRBJ1-1|few|NA|TRBV6-1
CARMGLFNTEAFF
TGTGCCAGAATGGGACTTTTTAACACTGAAGCTTTCTTT
>TRBJ1-6|NA|NA|TRBV6-9
CASILERASPLHF
TGTGCCAGCATCCTTGAGAGGGCTTCACCCCTCCACTTT
>TRBJ2-5|NA|TRBD2|TRBV7-3
CASSSSGSGETQYF
TGTGCCAGCAGCTCTAGCGGGAGTGGGGAGACCCAGTACTTC
>TRBJ1-1|NA|NA|TRBV5-1
CASSWEVGGATEAFF
TGCGCCAGCAGCTGGGAGGTTGGAGGGGCCACTGAAGCTTTCTTT
>TRBJ2-3|few|TRBD2|TRBV7-2
CASSLGGTDTQYF
TGTGCCAGCAGCTTGGGGGGGACAGATACGCAGTATTTT
>TRBJ2-7|NA|TRBD2|TRBV18
CASSRGDEQYF
TGTGCCAGCAGCCGGGGGGACGAGCAGTACTTC
>TRBJ1-1|medium-sized|NA|TRBV6-1
CASSFHRTSNTEAFF
TGTGCCAGCAGTTTCCATAGGACTTCGAACACTGAAGCTTTCTTT
>TRBJ2-5|large|TRBD1|TRBV4-3
CASSHQTGTQETQYF
TGCGCCAGCAGCCATCAGACAGGGACCCAAGAGACCCAGTACTTC
>TRBJ2-7|NA|TRBD2|TRBV2
CASKGRAAYEQYF
TGTGCCAGCAAAGGGAGGGCGGCCTACGAGCAGTACTTC
>TRBJ2-7|NA|NA|TRBV9
CASSLGTSYEQYF
TGTGCCAGCAGCTTAGGTACGTCCTACGAGCAGTACTTC